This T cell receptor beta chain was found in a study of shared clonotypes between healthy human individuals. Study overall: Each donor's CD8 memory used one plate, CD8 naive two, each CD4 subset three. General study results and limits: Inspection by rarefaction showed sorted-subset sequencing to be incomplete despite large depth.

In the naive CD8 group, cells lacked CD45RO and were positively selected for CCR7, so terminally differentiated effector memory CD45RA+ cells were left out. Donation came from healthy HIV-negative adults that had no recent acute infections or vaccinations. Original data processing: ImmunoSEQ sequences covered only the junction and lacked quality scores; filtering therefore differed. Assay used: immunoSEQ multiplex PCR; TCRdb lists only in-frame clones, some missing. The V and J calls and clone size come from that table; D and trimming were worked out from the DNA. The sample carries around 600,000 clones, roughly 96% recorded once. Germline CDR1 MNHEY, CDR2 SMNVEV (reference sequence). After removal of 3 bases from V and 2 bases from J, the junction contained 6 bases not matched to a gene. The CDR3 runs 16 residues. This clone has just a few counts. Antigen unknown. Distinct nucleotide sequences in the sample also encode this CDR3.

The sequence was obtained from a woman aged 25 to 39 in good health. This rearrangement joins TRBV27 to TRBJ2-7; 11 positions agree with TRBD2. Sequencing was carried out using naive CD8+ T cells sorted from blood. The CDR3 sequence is CASSFVLAGGPYEQYF. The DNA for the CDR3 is TGTGCCAGCAGTTTCGTCTTAGCGGGAGGGCCCTACGAGCAGTACTTC.